The next 24 T cell receptor beta chains were all read from a single sample in a study of OX40 agonist ivuxolimab in advanced cancers. Sequencing was performed with immunoSEQ multiplex PCR; in TCRdb, only in-frame clones are kept and a portion is missing. The sample lists about 51,000 clones, almost 90% seen once, with about 3.7% in the top ten. Sequences were derived from CD4+ or CD8+ T cells sorted from blood, sampled in a trial of the OX40 agonist ivuxolimab. These receptor sequences come from an adult with an advanced solid tumor such as melanoma, head and neck, liver or kidney cancer.

The gene calls are TRBV13 and TRBJ1-2, with D perhaps TRBD1 (6 bases). V was trimmed by 5 bases and J by 6 bases, leaving 16 bases between them. Per germline, CDR1 PRHDT and CDR2 FYEKMQ (reference sequence). There are 14 residues in the CDR3. DNA for the CDR3: TGTGCCAGCAGCCCGCCCCAGGGGCGTGATGGCTACACCTTC. Translating it yields CASSPPQGRDGYTF.

This clone has just a few counts. The chain carries TRBV19 and TRBJ1-1; no clear D. Trimming removed 6 bases at V and 1 base at J, with 9 bases between. This CDR3 spans 13 amino acids. CDR1 and CDR2 from the germline V gene are LNHDA and SQIVND (reference sequence). The CDR3, as DNA: TGTGCCAGTAGCGCACCTGGGAACACTGAAGCTTTCTTT. Translation: CASSAPGNTEAFF.

The rearrangement uses TRBV27 and TRBJ2-7; the D gene is possibly TRBD1 (5 bases). This CDR3 spans 15 amino acids. Looked up from germline, CDR1 is MNHEY and CDR2 is SMNVEV (reference sequence). The ends were cut back, 5 bases at V and 0 bases at J, with 14 bases in the middle. The CDR3 DNA reads TGTGCCAGCAGTGGACGGACAAGAAGCTCCTACGAGCAGTACTTC. This codes for CASSGRTRSSYEQYF.

The genes are TRBV6-5 and TRBJ2-2; 9 bases fit TRBD1. V lost 8 bases and J lost 3; bases outside the gene matches: 4. The germline gives CDR1 MNHEY, CDR2 SVGAGI. This CDR3 has 14 amino acids. The CDR3 DNA sequence: TGTGCCAGCTACTGGACAGGGGACACCGGGGAGCTGTTTTTT. This gives the protein CASYWTGDTGELFF.

The chain employs TRBV5-8 and TRBJ2-4; the D gene is possibly TRBD2 (5 bases). This CDR3 region has 15 residues. Per the germline V gene, CDR1 is SGHTS and CDR2 is YDEGEE. V lost 4 bases and J 1 base, leaving 12 bases between the germline ends. The CDR3 nucleotides read TGTGCCAGCAGCCCACTAGGTATGGCCAAAAACATTCAGTACTTC. Its protein product is CASSPLGMAKNIQYF.

The chain carries TRBV2 and TRBJ2-5; tentatively, D is TRBD2 (6 bases). The CDR3 length is 15 residues. V was cut by 7 bases and J by 2 bases, with 17 bases left in between. Germline values: CDR1 SNHLY, CDR2 FYNNEI. The CDR3 loop is CASTPQGGGQETQYF. DNA for the CDR3: TGTGCCAGCACCCCTCAGGGCGGAGGGCAAGAGACCCAGTACTTC.

The chain has TRBV7-8 and TRBJ2-7, with 9 bases identical to TRBD1. This CDR3 comprises 14 residues. Germline CDR1 reads SGHVS; CDR2 reads FQNEAQ. Losses at the gene ends were 10 bases for V and 7 bases for J; bases not matched to a gene: 14. The CDR3, as DNA: TGTGCCACTCACATAGGGACAGGGATTGGAGAGCAGTACTTC. Amino acid sequence: CATHIGTGIGEQYF.

J is TRBJ2-7 and V is TRBV29-1, with D maybe TRBD1 (5 bases). The CDR3 covers 13 residues. CDR1 is SQVTM and CDR2 is ANQGSEA in the germline V gene. V lost 3 bases, J lost 6 bases, and 15 bases lay in between. CDR3 DNA: TGCAGCGTTGAGGTTGGCAGGGCGCGCGAGCAGTACTTC. Protein product: CSVEVGRAREQYF.

This chain joins TRBV19 and TRBJ1-3; D is uncertain. V was cut by 7 bases and J by 0 bases, with 10 bases left in between. This CDR3 spans 14 amino acids. Germline V gene lookup returns CDR1 LNHDA and CDR2 SQIVND (reference sequence). CDR3 DNA sequence: TGTGCCAGTAATATGCGGGACTCTGGAAACACCATATATTTT. The encoded protein is CASNMRDSGNTIYF.

This clone came up once. The chain links TRBV5-1 to TRBJ1-1; D may be TRBD1 (5 bases). Germline CDR1 is SGHRS and CDR2 is YFSETQ. The V gene lost 5 bases and the J gene lost 6 bases, with 14 bases spanning the gap. The CDR3 runs 13 residues. CDR3 coding DNA: TGCGCCAGCAGTCATGGGGGGACCGCTGAAGCTTTCTTT. Protein product: CASSHGGTAEAFF.

This chain links TRBV11-2 with TRBJ2-5; D may be TRBD1 (6 bases). CDR3 length: 15 amino acids. Germline V gene data show CDR1 as SGHAT and CDR2 as FQNNGV. Between the trimmed V and J ends, which lost 3 bases and 5 bases, there was a span of 16 bases. This CDR3 is CASSLGVGAVETQYF. In DNA, the CDR3 is TGTGCCAGCAGCTTGGGAGTGGGGGCGGTCGAGACCCAGTACTTC.

This chain uses TRBV6-5 with TRBJ2-5, with D unclear. The germline V gene has CDR1 MNHEY and CDR2 SVGAGI. V was pared by 0 bases and J by 9 bases, with 17 bases between. CDR3 length: 15 amino acids. The DNA for the CDR3 is TGTGCCAGCAGTTACTCTAGTCAAAACAGCCTTGCCCAGTACTTC. It encodes CASSYSSQNSLAQYF.

This clone occurred once. The rearrangement uses TRBV15 and TRBJ1-1; D not resolved. The CDR3 is 12 residues long. Germline V lookup: CDR1 LNHNV, CDR2 YYDKDF (reference sequence). The V gene lost 1 base and the J gene lost 0 bases, with 0 bases spanning the gap. The CDR3 loop is CATSRVNTEAFF. The CDR3 nucleotides are TGTGCCACCAGCAGAGTGAACACTGAAGCTTTCTTT.

The rearrangement uses TRBV6-1 and TRBJ2-1; D gene unclear. Per germline, CDR1 MNHNS and CDR2 SASEGT. With 1 base removed from V and 10 bases from J, the gap between germline ends came to 17 bases. CDR3 length equals 15 residues. CDR3 sequence reads: CASSEGRANVREQFF. The DNA of the CDR3 is TGTGCCAGCAGTGAAGGTCGGGCCAACGTTCGGGAGCAGTTCTTC.

Notes on this clone: Compared with germline, one end of the junction differs, possibly owing to a read error. The V and J genes are TRBV7-7 and TRBJ2-7; the D call may be TRBD1 or TRBD2 (6 bases each). The CDR3 has 14 residues. The germline V gene encodes CDR1 SSHAT and CDR2 FNYEAQ (reference sequence). The CDR3 here is CASSLAVTGDKQYF. In nucleotides, the CDR3 is TGTGCTAGCAGCTTAGCGGTTACTGGGGACAAGCAGTACTTC.

This chain uses TRBV5-4 with TRBJ2-7; possibly TRBD2 for D (6 bases). Germline CDR1 and CDR2: SGHNT and YYREEE (reference sequence). The CDR3 has 16 amino acids. The V gene lost 0 bases and the J gene lost 0 bases, with 13 bases spanning the gap. DNA of the CDR3: TGTGCCAGCAGCTTGGCCGGGACTCAGAACTCCTACGAGCAGTACTTC. Translated: CASSLAGTQNSYEQYF.

The V call is TRBV11-2, the J call TRBJ2-1; TRBD1 aligns across 8 bases. V trimming: 5 bases; J trimming: 7 bases; junction bases outside the gene matches: 4. Germline values: CDR1 SGHAT, CDR2 FQNNGV. The CDR3 spans 13 residues. The CDR3 bases are TGTGCCAGCAGCGGGGACAGGTGGAATGAGCAGTTCTTC. It yields the protein CASSGDRWNEQFF.

This clone was recorded only once. The J gene is TRBJ2-1, the V gene TRBV19; 8 nucleotides match TRBD2. J was trimmed by 0 bases and V by 5 bases; bases with no gene match: 6. CDR3 length: 16 amino acids. Germline CDR1 LNHDA, CDR2 SQIVND (reference sequence). The CDR3 sequence is CASSAGGPSSYNEQFF. The CDR3, as DNA: TGTGCCAGTAGTGCGGGGGGTCCCAGCTCCTACAATGAGCAGTTCTTC.

The CDR3 spells CASGQVGNTIYF. Written as DNA, the CDR3 is TGTGCCAGTGGACAGGTTGGAAACACCATATATTTT. The chain recombines TRBV6-1 with TRBJ1-3, with 7 bases matching TRBD1. Unmatched junction bases numbered 2, after V lost 9 bases and J lost 3 bases. The CDR3 runs to 12 residues. CDR1 is MNHNS, CDR2 SASEGT, per germline.

This clone came up once. This rearrangement joins TRBV5-4 to TRBJ2-5, with TRBD1 identical over 9 bases. The CDR3 extends over 13 amino acids. The germline V gene encodes CDR1 SGHNT and CDR2 YYREEE (reference sequence). The J segment lost 3 bases and the V segment lost 5 bases, leaving 2 bases of the junction unmatched. CDR3 region: CASRRQGEETQYF. CDR3 coding DNA: TGTGCCAGCAGAAGACAGGGGGAAGAGACCCAGTACTTC. The variable domain in full, with the rest retrieved from reference TRBV5-4 and TRBJ2-5, is ETGVTQSPTHLIKTRGQQVTLRCSSQSGHNTVSWYQQALGQGPQFIFQYYREEENGRGNFPPRFSGLQFPNYSSELNVNALELDDSALYLCASRRQGEETQYFGPGTRLLVL.

The chain combines TRBV5-1 with TRBJ1-4; maybe TRBD1 (6 bases). Trimming took 1 base from V and 5 from J, leaving 12 bases between them. This CDR3 is built from 15 residues. Germline lookup yields CDR1 SGHRS and CDR2 YFSETQ. The CDR3, as DNA: TGCGCCAGCAGCTTGACAGGGCTGTCGAATGAAAAACTGTTTTTT. As protein: CASSLTGLSNEKLFF.

The chain employs TRBV9 and TRBJ1-4; TRBD1 might be the D (5 bases). CDR1 and CDR2 (germline): SGDLS, YYNGEE. V dropped 0 bases and J dropped 10 bases, with 19 bases sitting between them. The CDR3 contains 16 residues. The CDR3 region is CASSVDRAGSEGKLFF. The CDR3 DNA follows: TGTGCCAGCAGCGTAGACCGCGCAGGGAGCGAGGGAAAACTGTTTTTT.

This clone has more than one count but fewer than ten. The chain links TRBV11-2 to TRBJ1-6, with D maybe TRBD1 (6 bases). CDR1 and CDR2 (germline): SGHAT, FQNNGV. The V end was cut by 5 bases, the J end by 0 bases, with 17 bases between. The CDR3 is 18 amino acids. The CDR3 loop is CASSLRQARSSYNSPLHF. The CDR3 DNA reads TGTGCCAGCAGCCTGCGACAGGCACGGAGCTCCTATAATTCACCCCTCCACTTT. Drawing the rest from reference TRBV11-2 and TRBJ1-6, the complete variable domain is EAGVAQSPRYKIIEKRQSVAFWCNPISGHATLYWYQQILGQGPKLLIQFQNNGVVDDSQLPKDRFSAERLKGVDSTLKIQPAKLEDSAVYLCASSLRQARSSYNSPLHFGNGTRLTVT.

This chain links TRBV23-1 with TRBJ2-3; tentatively, D is TRBD1 (6 bases). TRBV23-1 is sorted into the ORF group, with uncertain function. The CDR3 extends over 15 amino acids. Trimming shortened V by 0 bases and J by 0 bases, and 7 bases separated the two germline ends. CDR3 sequence: CASSQSRGSTDTQYF. CDR3 sequence (DNA): TGCGCCAGCAGTCAATCCAGGGGCAGCACAGATACGCAGTATTTT.